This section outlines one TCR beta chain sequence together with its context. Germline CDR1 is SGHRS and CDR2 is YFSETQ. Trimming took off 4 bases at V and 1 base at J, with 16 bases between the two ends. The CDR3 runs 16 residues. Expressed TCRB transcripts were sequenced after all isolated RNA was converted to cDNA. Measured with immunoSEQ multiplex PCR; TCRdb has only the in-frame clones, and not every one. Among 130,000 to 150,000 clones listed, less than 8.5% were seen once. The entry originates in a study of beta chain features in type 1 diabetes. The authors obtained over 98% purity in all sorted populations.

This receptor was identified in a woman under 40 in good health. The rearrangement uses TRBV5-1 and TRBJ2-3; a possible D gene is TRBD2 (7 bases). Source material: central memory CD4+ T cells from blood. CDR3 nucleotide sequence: TGCGCCAGCAGCCTGGGGGCGGGAGCCGGCACAGATACGCAGTATTTT. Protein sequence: CASSLGAGAGTDTQYF. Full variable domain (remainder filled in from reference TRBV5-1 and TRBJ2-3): KAGVTQTPRYLIKTRGQQVTLSCSPISGHRSVSWYQQTPGQGLQFLFEYFSETQRNKGNFPGRFSGRQFSNSRSEMNVSTLELGDSALYLCASSLGAGAGTDTQYFGPGTRLTVL.